This TCR beta chain originates from a study of T cell repertoires in cytomegalovirus infection. One entry per CDR3 protein, called by TCRdb with MiXCR from the reads. The sample has some 450,000 distinct CDR3 sequences, roughly 31% seen once. This clonotype has more than one count but fewer than ten. Its antigen is not identified. The CDR3 sequence is 19 residues long. Germline CDR1 MNHEY, CDR2 SVGEGT. V was pared by 4 bases and J by 0 bases, with 13 bases of the junction left unmatched. Overall study findings and caveats: The study found HLA-C-restricted CMV-specific TCR beta clonotypes dominating the ex vivo response.

The clonotype was recovered from a human donor in good health (CMV status not recorded). Some clones in this sample may be carry-over from other donors' samples. The chain is built from TRBV6-2 or TRBV6-3 and TRBJ1-1; TRBD1 agrees at 11 bases. Sequencing used PBMCs. The CDR3 reads CASSSGTGGIKTVNTEAFF. The DNA for the CDR3 is TGTGCCAGCAGTTCGGGGACAGGGGGAATAAAAACGGTGAACACTGAAGCTTTCTTT.